This T cell receptor (beta chain) was sequenced for a study of cytomegalovirus exposure and HLA in healthy donors. Study-wide findings and caveats: Most TCR beta V segments were productive about 90% or about 30% of the time in an earlier analysis. Excluded: some indistinguishable V segments such as TRBV6-2 and TRBV6-3. Across donors, presence/absence analyses took sequencing depth to be roughly uniform.

With regard to this clone: Its cognate antigen is unknown.

60 Vbeta and 13 Jbeta primers were used in PCR. Repertoires were generated with immunoSEQ multiplex PCR, while TCRdb's copy carries only in-frame clones and drops some. The data contain 100,000 to 150,000 clones, about 74% of them seen just once; the ten biggest clones take up almost 6%. Trimming cost V 4 bases and J 4 bases, with 10 bases left between them. Per germline, CDR1 MNHNY and CDR2 SVGAGI (reference sequence). The CDR3 contains 13 residues. The gene calls are TRBV6-6 and TRBJ1-2; the D gene is possibly TRBD1 (5 bases). This receptor was taken from a woman aged 45-59 years in good health and CMV-seropositive. The sequencing sample was made of PBMCs. CDR3 loop: CASSLDIAYGYTF. For the CDR3, the DNA is TGTGCCAGCAGTTTGGACATTGCCTATGGCTACACCTTC.